These 16 T cell receptor beta chains were all obtained from the same sample, sequenced in a study of CD8 T cells in Susac syndrome. Reverse transcription used about 0.45 to 1 ug RNA and random hexamers. A single record per CDR3 protein comes from TCRdb applying MiXCR to the immunoSEQ multiplex PCR reads. In the table there are under 80,000 distinct CDR3 sequences, roughly 95% of which are singletons. The sequenced material came from CD8+ T cells from PBMCs. The receptors were gathered from a human donor with multiple sclerosis.

The chain recombines TRBV10-2 with TRBJ1-5, with D hard to call. V lost 2 bases and J lost 1, with 6 bases in between. The germline CDR1 and CDR2 sequences are WSHSY and SAAADI. The CDR3 length is 14 residues. CDR3 bases: TGCGCCAGCAGTGAGAAACCCAGCAATCAGCCCCAGCATTTT. This codes for CASSEKPSNQPQHF.

This clonotype was observed once. The chain links TRBV4-1 to TRBJ1-5; possible D gene TRBD1, 5 bases. The CDR3 length is 16 residues. From germline, CDR1 is MGHRA and CDR2 YSYEKL. V was clipped by 0 bases and J by 3 bases, with 12 bases between them. This CDR3 reads CASSQEGLGDNQPQHF. CDR3 nucleotides: TGCGCCAGCAGCCAAGAGGGGTTAGGGGACAATCAGCCCCAGCATTTT.

This clonotype occurred a few times. This rearrangement joins TRBV6-2 or TRBV6-3 to TRBJ2-1; 11 bases map to TRBD2. Per germline, CDR1 MNHEY and CDR2 SVGEGT. This CDR3 has 14 amino acids. Trimming cost V 4 bases and J 4 bases; bases outside gene matches: 0. CDR3 residues: CASSLAGGYNEQFF. In DNA, the CDR3 is TGTGCCAGCAGTTTAGCGGGAGGGTACAATGAGCAGTTCTTC.

The rearrangement joins TRBV19 to TRBJ2-1; D is perhaps TRBD1 or TRBD2 (5 bases each). V lost 5 bases, J lost 9 bases, and 23 bases lay in between. Germline loops: CDR1 LNHDA, CDR2 SQIVND (reference sequence). The CDR3 extends over 16 amino acids. CDR3 protein: CASSALGAGLYFEQFF. In DNA, the CDR3 is TGTGCCAGTAGTGCGCTCGGGGCCGGTCTCTACTTTGAGCAGTTCTTC.

The gene calls are TRBV3-1 and TRBJ2-5, with unresolved D. CDR3 length: 19 amino acids. V lost 3 bases, J lost 2 bases, and 25 bases lay in between. Germline V lookup: CDR1 LGHDT, CDR2 YNNKEL (reference sequence). The CDR3 DNA follows: TGTGCCAGCAGCCACACTTTTCGCCCATCTGATCCCCTTCAAGAGACCCAGTACTTC. It yields the protein CASSHTFRPSDPLQETQYF.

This clonotype was counted between two and nine times. The chain is built from TRBV7-9 and TRBJ2-7, with TRBD2 matching over 11 bases. The trim removed 5 bases at V and 3 bases at J, leaving 3 bases unmatched. Germline-derived CDR1 and CDR2 are SEHNR and FQNEAQ (reference sequence). The CDR3 runs to 14 residues. In nucleotides, the CDR3 is TGTGCCAGCAGCCCGGGACTAGCGGTCTACGAGCAGTACTTC. Translated, it gives CASSPGLAVYEQYF.

The chain combines TRBV19 with TRBJ2-7; weak D call: TRBD2 (6 bases). Germline assignment: CDR1 LNHDA and CDR2 SQIVND (reference sequence). Trimming cost V 0 bases and J 7 bases, with 19 bases left between them. This CDR3 comprises 16 residues. The CDR3 DNA is TGTGCCAGTAGTATAGATGGCCGTTTGGAGGGCAGAGAGCAGTACTTC. Translating it yields CASSIDGRLEGREQYF. Full variable domain (rest looked up from reference TRBV19 and TRBJ2-7): DGGITQSPKYLFRKEGQNVTLSCEQNLNHDAMYWYRQDPGQGLRLIYYSQIVNDFQKGDIAEGYSVSREKKESFPLTVTSAQKNPTAFYLCASSIDGRLEGREQYFGPGTRLTVT.

The V gene is TRBV12-3 or TRBV12-4, the J gene TRBJ2-7; tentative D call: TRBD2 (6 bases). This CDR3 is 13 amino acids long. Trimming removed 2 bases at V and 3 bases at J, with 8 bases between. CDR3 amino acids: CASSLPRGYEQYF. In DNA form, the CDR3 reads TGTGCCAGCAGTTTACCGCGGGGCTACGAGCAGTACTTC.

This clonotype was seen only once. The CDR3 protein is CASSHWGSGELFF. Written as DNA, the CDR3 is TGTGCCAGCAGCCATTGGGGGTCCGGGGAGCTGTTTTTT. This chain links TRBV5-6 with TRBJ2-2; D might be TRBD1 or TRBD2, each matching 5 bases. Between the trimmed V and J ends, which lost 4 bases and 6 bases, there was a span of 10 bases. The length of the CDR3 is 13 residues. Germline V CDR1 and CDR2: SGHDT, YYEEEE.

The chain is built from TRBV6-5 and TRBJ2-7; 9 positions agree with TRBD1. The CDR3 has 14 residues. With V trimmed by 3 bases and J by 2 bases, 2 bases remained unmatched. Germline assignment: CDR1 MNHEY and CDR2 SVGAGI. CDR3 bases: TGTGCCAGCAGTTATCGGACAGGGGCCTACGAGCAGTACTTC. As protein: CASSYRTGAYEQYF.

This chain links TRBV29-1 with TRBJ1-2, with D possibly matching TRBD1 (5 bases). Germline CDR1 reads SQVTM; CDR2 reads ANQGSEA. The ends were cut back, 1 base at V and 7 bases at J, with 16 bases in the middle. CDR3 length equals 14 residues. The CDR3 here is CSVEGAGRKRGYTF. The CDR3 DNA is TGCAGCGTTGAAGGGGCAGGGAGAAAGCGTGGCTACACCTTC.

Here the CDR3 DNA reads TGTGCCAGCACCTTGGGACAGGGATACAATGAGCAGTTCTTC. Translation gives CASTLGQGYNEQFF. The rearrangement uses TRBV6-5 and TRBJ2-1; TRBD1 matches 9 bases. Trimming at V came to 7 bases and at J to 4 bases, leaving 5 bases not matched to a gene. This CDR3 is built from 14 residues. The germline CDR1 and CDR2 sequences are MNHEY and SVGAGI.

The chain couples TRBV4-1 to TRBJ1-2; no definite D call. V lost 3 bases to trimming and J lost 0 bases, with 11 bases between them. CDR1 MGHRA and CDR2 YSYEKL come from the germline V gene. CDR3 length equals 15 residues. CDR3 protein: CASSQGTEANYGYTF. The CDR3 coding sequence is TGCGCCAGCAGCCAGGGAACAGAAGCTAACTATGGCTACACCTTC.

The chain combines TRBV12-5 with TRBJ2-7, with 9 bases identical to TRBD1. Germline CDR1 reads LGHNT; CDR2 reads FRNRAP. V lost 4 bases and J lost 2; bases outside the gene matches: 9. This CDR3 is 16 amino acids long. CDR3 region: CASGSPGQGYPYEQYF. Written as DNA, the CDR3 is TGTGCTAGTGGTTCCCCGGGACAGGGATATCCCTACGAGCAGTACTTC.

The chain is built from TRBV30 and TRBJ2-7; D is possibly TRBD1 or TRBD2 (6 bases each). Trimming cost V 2 bases and J 5 bases, with 16 bases left between them. This CDR3 is built from 14 residues. Germline V gives CDR1 GTSNPN, CDR2 SVGIG (reference sequence). The CDR3 DNA reads TGTGCCTGGAGTCGCCCGAGGGGGAGGAACGAGCAGTACTTC. This gives the protein CAWSRPRGRNEQYF.

The gene calls are TRBV12-3 or TRBV12-4 and TRBJ2-7; no clear D. V lost 1 base to trimming and J lost 6 bases, with 10 bases between them. This CDR3 spans 13 amino acids. The CDR3 protein is CASSLGSRREQYF. Here the CDR3 DNA reads TGTGCCAGCAGTTTAGGTTCCCGGCGCGAGCAGTACTTC.